Listed below are T cell receptor beta chains from one sample, sequenced in a study of cytomegalovirus exposure and HLA in healthy donors. Profiling relied on immunoSEQ multiplex PCR, and the TCRdb table lists in-frame clones only, not all of them. The sample includes 150,000 to 200,000 clones, approximately 88% of them seen just once. Sequencing input: PBMCs. These receptors all come from a man in his late teens or twenties in good health and CMV-seropositive. Each CDR3 is given with its conserved first and last residue.

V	CDR3
TRBV30	CAFSRQGKVENTIYF
TRBV7-8	CASSSSSVQETQYF
TRBV2	CASSGGLVNTEAFF
TRBV10-2	CASSGKDRGRYEQYF
TRBV6-5	CASSYSIQRSSYEQYF
TRBV28	CASSLGPQGVWGQPQHF
TRBV12-5	CASGFGTGTGGRSEQYF
TRBV7-3	CASSQGLAGSSTDTQYF
TRBV6-1	CASSAQGTGSNQPQHF
TRBV29-1	CSAVRGGSYTGELFF
TRBV6-4	CASSALAGLEQFF
TRBV6-6	CASSSRQGEADTQYF
TRBV5-1	CASRRGDVAEQYF
TRBV5-4	CASSPGRMNTGELFF
TRBV5-1	CASSLVPGQGNEQFF
TRBV9	CASSAVLAGSDEQYF
TRBV5-1	CASSSVQGSADTQYF
TRBV29-1	CSVDRGAYNEQFF
TRBV6-5	CASSSGLAYNEQFF
TRBV4-3	CASSQEDRGYEQYF
TRBV28	CASSLPAGGFYEQYF
TRBV7-9	CASSRGMRYDEAGELFF
TRBV7-9	CASSRDSGNTIYF
TRBV28	CASSFLEDGELFF
TRBV25-1	CASSEYGAGDFYGYTF